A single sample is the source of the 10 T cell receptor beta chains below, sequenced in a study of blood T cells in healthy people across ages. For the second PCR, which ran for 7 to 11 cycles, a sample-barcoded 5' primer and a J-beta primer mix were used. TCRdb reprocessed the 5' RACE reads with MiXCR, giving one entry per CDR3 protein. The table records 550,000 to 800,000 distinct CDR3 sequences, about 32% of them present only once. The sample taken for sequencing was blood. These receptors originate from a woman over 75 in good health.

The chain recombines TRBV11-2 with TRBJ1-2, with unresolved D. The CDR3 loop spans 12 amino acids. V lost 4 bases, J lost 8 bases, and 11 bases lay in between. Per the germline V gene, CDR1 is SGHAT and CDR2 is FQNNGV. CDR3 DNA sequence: TGTGCCAGCAGCTCCGGACTCCGGGGCTACACCTTC. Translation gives CASSSGLRGYTF.

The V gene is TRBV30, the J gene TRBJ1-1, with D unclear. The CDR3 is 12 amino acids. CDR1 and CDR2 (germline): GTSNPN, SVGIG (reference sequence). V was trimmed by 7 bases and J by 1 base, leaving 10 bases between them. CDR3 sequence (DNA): TGTGCCTCCGTCGGGCCGAACACTGAAGCTTTCTTT. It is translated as CASVGPNTEAFF.

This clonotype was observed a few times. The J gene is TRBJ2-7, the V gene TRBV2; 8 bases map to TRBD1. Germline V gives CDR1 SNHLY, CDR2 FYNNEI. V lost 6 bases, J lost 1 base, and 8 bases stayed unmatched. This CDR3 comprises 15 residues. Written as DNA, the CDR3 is TGTGCCAGCAGGGGCGACAGGGGAGTTTCCTACGAGCAGTACTTC. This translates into CASRGDRGVSYEQYF.

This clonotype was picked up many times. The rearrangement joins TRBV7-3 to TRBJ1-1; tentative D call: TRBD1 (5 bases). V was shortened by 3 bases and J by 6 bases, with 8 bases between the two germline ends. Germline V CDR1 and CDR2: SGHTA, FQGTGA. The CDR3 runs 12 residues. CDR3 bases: TGTGCCAGCAGCTTTCAGGGTTCTGAAGCTTTCTTT. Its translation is CASSFQGSEAFF.

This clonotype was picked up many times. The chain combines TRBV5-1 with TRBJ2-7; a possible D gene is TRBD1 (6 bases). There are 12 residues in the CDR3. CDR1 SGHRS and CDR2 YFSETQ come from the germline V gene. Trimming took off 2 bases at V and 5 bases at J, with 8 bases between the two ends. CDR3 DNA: TGCGCCAGCAGCTTTAACAGGGACGAGCAGTACTTC. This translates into CASSFNRDEQYF.

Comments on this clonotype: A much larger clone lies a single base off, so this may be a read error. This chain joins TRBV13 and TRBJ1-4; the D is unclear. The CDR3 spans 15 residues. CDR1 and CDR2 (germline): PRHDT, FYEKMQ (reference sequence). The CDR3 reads CAGSYRRDPYEKLFF. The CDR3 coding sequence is TGTGCCGGCAGCTATCGCCGGGATCCCTATGAAAAACTGTTTTTT.

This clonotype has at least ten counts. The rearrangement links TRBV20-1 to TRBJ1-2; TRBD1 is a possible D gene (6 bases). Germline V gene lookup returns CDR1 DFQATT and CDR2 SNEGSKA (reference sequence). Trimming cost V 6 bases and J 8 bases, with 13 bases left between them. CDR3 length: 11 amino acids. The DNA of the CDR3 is TGCAGTGCGGGGACAATAAGGGGCTACACCTTC. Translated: CSAGTIRGYTF.

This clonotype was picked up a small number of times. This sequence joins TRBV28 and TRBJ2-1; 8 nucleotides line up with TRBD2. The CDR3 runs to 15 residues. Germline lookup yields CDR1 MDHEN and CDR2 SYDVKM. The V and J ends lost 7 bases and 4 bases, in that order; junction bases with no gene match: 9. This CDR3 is CASTPGGLVYNEQFF. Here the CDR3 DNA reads TGTGCCAGCACCCCTGGGGGACTAGTGTACAATGAGCAGTTCTTC.

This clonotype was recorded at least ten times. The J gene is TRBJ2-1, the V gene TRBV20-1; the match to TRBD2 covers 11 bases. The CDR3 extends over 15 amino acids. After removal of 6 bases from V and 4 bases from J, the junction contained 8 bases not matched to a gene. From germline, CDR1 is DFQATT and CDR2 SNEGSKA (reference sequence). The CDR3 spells CSAWTSGHTYNEQFF. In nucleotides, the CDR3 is TGCAGTGCGTGGACTAGCGGGCATACATACAATGAGCAGTTCTTC.

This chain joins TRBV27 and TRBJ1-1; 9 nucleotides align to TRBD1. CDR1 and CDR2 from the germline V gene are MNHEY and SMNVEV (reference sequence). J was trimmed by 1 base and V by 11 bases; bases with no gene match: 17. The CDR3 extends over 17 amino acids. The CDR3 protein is CAGSLSPMGQGNTEAFF. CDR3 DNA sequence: TGTGCCGGTAGTTTATCCCCCATGGGACAGGGGAACACTGAAGCTTTCTTT.